This T cell receptor beta chain is from a study of Ad26.COV2.S vaccination and SARS-CoV-2 variants. Study as a whole: Administration of Ad26.COV2.S was intramuscular, either once or twice 56 days apart. Broader study findings: Breadth measured for non-spike TCRs was similar across vaccine and placebo recipients.

The table came from immunoSEQ multiplex PCR; TCRdb's copy has only in-frame clones and leaves some out. Of hundreds of thousands of clones listed, around 93% were seen once; the top ten hold around 1.7%. Remarks on this clone: Its target is not known.

Noted treatment: around 19 received Ad26.COV2.S at low or high dose, single or two shots; roughly 5 received placebo; per-sample allocation not given. Day 63 after the first vaccine or placebo injection was the time point for sampling. Trimming took off 4 bases at V and 2 bases at J, with 21 bases between the two ends. The CDR3 contains 17 residues. Germline CDR1 reads SGHTA; CDR2 reads FQGNSA. The source is a person aged 18-65 years who received the Ad26.COV2.S COVID-19 vaccine or a placebo. This sequence joins TRBV7-2 and TRBJ2-7; D is perhaps TRBD1 or TRBD2 (5 bases each). The input for sequencing was peripheral blood, taken in a trial of Ad26.COV2.S vaccine versus placebo. The chain's CDR3 is CASSSHRPWDVTYEQYF. The CDR3 DNA is TGTGCCAGCAGCTCGCACCGCCCGTGGGACGTCACCTACGAGCAGTACTTC.